This is a list of T cell receptor beta chains from one sample in a study of identical twins. MiXCR, run by TCRdb on the 5' RACE reads, gives a single entry per CDR3 protein. The sample records 400,000 to 500,000 distinct CDR3 sequences, roughly an eighth being singletons. These data were likewise used in another study, on yellow fever vaccine responses in identical twins.

Sequenced: CD4+ T cells sorted from blood. These receptors originate from a woman under 30 in good health. Both conserved end residues are trimmed from each CDR3.

v_gene: TRBV5-1; j_gene: TRBJ2-3; CDR3aa: ASSRYQGSSTDTQY
v_gene: TRBV7-9; j_gene: TRBJ2-6; CDR3aa: ASPSATEANVLT
v_gene: TRBV24-1; j_gene: TRBJ2-1; CDR3aa: ATSGDRAGRSYNEQF
v_gene: TRBV20-1; j_gene: TRBJ2-5; CDR3aa: SAASLEAPSETQY
v_gene: TRBV6-5; j_gene: TRBJ2-7; CDR3aa: ASSYVVPPYEQY
v_gene: TRBV5-5; j_gene: TRBJ2-5; CDR3aa: ASSTGLAGVQETQY
v_gene: TRBV19; j_gene: TRBJ2-5; CDR3aa: ASSIPGIRETQY
v_gene: TRBV6-5; j_gene: TRBJ1-6; CDR3aa: ASSYSAAGPGGRAPLH
v_gene: TRBV20-1; j_gene: TRBJ2-1; CDR3aa: SAVEGTRRL
v_gene: TRBV20-1; j_gene: TRBJ1-2; CDR3aa: SARDSTTHSYGYT
v_gene: TRBV7-9; j_gene: TRBJ2-1; CDR3aa: ASSPKLQWSSYNEQF
v_gene: TRBV29-1; j_gene: TRBJ2-7; CDR3aa: SVQKSTSYEQY
v_gene: TRBV10-3; j_gene: TRBJ2-7; CDR3aa: ARYRHIYEQY
v_gene: TRBV11-2; j_gene: TRBJ2-3; CDR3aa: ASSLGGVREY
v_gene: TRBV12-3/TRBV12-4; j_gene: TRBJ1-4; CDR3aa: ASSFYQGTSNEKLF
v_gene: TRBV6-2/TRBV6-3; j_gene: TRBJ2-7; CDR3aa: APGRQEIYEQY
v_gene: TRBV30; j_gene: TRBJ2-1; CDR3aa: AWTAGRKNNEQF
v_gene: TRBV19; j_gene: TRBJ2-3; CDR3aa: ASRASGRVGTDTQY
v_gene: TRBV27; j_gene: TRBJ2-7; CDR3aa: ASSAMPPGLAGGSYEQY
v_gene: TRBV4-3; j_gene: TRBJ2-7; CDR3aa: ASSLPRVPYEQY
v_gene: TRBV5-1; j_gene: TRBJ1-2; CDR3aa: ASSQATGGGYT
v_gene: TRBV12-3/TRBV12-4; j_gene: TRBJ2-4; CDR3aa: ASSYGRVGNIQY
v_gene: TRBV20-1; j_gene: TRBJ2-1; CDR3aa: SAREDMTITDEQF
v_gene: TRBV9; j_gene: TRBJ1-5; CDR3aa: ATREGAGGQPQH
v_gene: TRBV20-1; j_gene: TRBJ2-7; CDR3aa: SARDVLGASGNYEQY
v_gene: TRBV12-3/TRBV12-4; j_gene: TRBJ1-5; CDR3aa: ASSPRTGGSQPQH
v_gene: TRBV11-2; j_gene: TRBJ2-3; CDR3aa: ASSPTGGTLAGGRADTQY
v_gene: TRBV6-5; j_gene: TRBJ2-5; CDR3aa: ASSYSVLQETQY
v_gene: TRBV18; j_gene: TRBJ2-7; CDR3aa: ASSPERNEQY
v_gene: TRBV7-9; j_gene: TRBJ2-1; CDR3aa: ASSLDNVSEQF
v_gene: TRBV6-5; j_gene: TRBJ1-2; CDR3aa: ASSYTTGDYGYT
v_gene: TRBV7-2; j_gene: TRBJ2-1; CDR3aa: ASSLGADRLYNEQF
v_gene: TRBV20-1; j_gene: TRBJ2-5; CDR3aa: SAQSSWGGPLETQY
v_gene: TRBV4-1; j_gene: TRBJ2-6; CDR3aa: ASSQIRPGSIGANVLT
v_gene: TRBV6-4; j_gene: TRBJ1-6; CDR3aa: ASSEGLRSPLH
v_gene: TRBV6-2/TRBV6-3; j_gene: TRBJ2-7; CDR3aa: ASRGMNSYEQY
v_gene: TRBV2; j_gene: TRBJ2-7; CDR3aa: ARTRDRGSYEQY
v_gene: TRBV10-3; j_gene: TRBJ1-1; CDR3aa: AITRTQSTGNTEAF
v_gene: TRBV3-1; j_gene: TRBJ2-1; CDR3aa: ASSLRELPYNEQF
v_gene: TRBV2; j_gene: TRBJ2-5; CDR3aa: ASSGAGWTQY
v_gene: TRBV18; j_gene: TRBJ2-7; CDR3aa: ASSPPENRYEQY
v_gene: TRBV5-1; j_gene: TRBJ2-3; CDR3aa: ASSLAGTSGTDTQY
v_gene: TRBV29-1; j_gene: TRBJ2-2; CDR3aa: SVGRGGTGELF
v_gene: TRBV20-1; j_gene: TRBJ1-1; CDR3aa: STGQGISEAF
v_gene: TRBV29-1; j_gene: TRBJ2-2; CDR3aa: SVGDRNTGELF
v_gene: TRBV12-3/TRBV12-4; j_gene: TRBJ2-5; CDR3aa: ASSLGLAGGAGQETQY
v_gene: TRBV28; j_gene: TRBJ2-3; CDR3aa: ASPASETSSASAADTQY
v_gene: TRBV28; j_gene: TRBJ2-1; CDR3aa: ASSSTSGGPGEQF
v_gene: TRBV5-1; j_gene: TRBJ1-1; CDR3aa: ASSLQGLGTEAF
v_gene: TRBV5-1; j_gene: TRBJ1-2; CDR3aa: ASSLAQDYGYT
v_gene: TRBV12-3/TRBV12-4; j_gene: TRBJ2-3; CDR3aa: ASSFSGVVTDTQY
v_gene: TRBV6-2/TRBV6-3; j_gene: TRBJ2-2; CDR3aa: ASSSGTKTGELF
v_gene: TRBV7-9; j_gene: TRBJ1-2; CDR3aa: ASSLIAENGYT